This T cell receptor beta chain was recorded in a study of T cells after yellow fever vaccination. Study as a whole: Any fraction with a low cell number was prepared using SMART-Seq v4 Ultra Low Input.

Generation of TCR cDNA used 5'RACE template switching (which added a universal primer site and UMIs). A single record per CDR3 protein comes from TCRdb applying MiXCR to the 5' RACE reads. The sample yields some 290,000 distinct CDR3 sequences, about 10% seen once. As for this clonotype: The antigen is undetermined.

Study-level points and caveats: Boosting was followed by the reappearance of most primary-vaccination clones (roughly 95% CD4, roughly 90% CD8). It was the secondary response that reached its peak faster, day 5 versus 15, but it was weaker.

The CDR3 has 13 amino acids. From germline, CDR1 is SGHDT and CDR2 YYEEEE. Trimming removed 4 bases from V and 4 bases from J, with 11 bases in between. V is TRBV5-6 and J is TRBJ1-2; no clear D gene. The sequence was collected from a man younger than 30 who received the YFV17D yellow fever vaccine. The starting material was CD4+ T cells sorted from PBMCs, obtained 45 days after the yellow fever booster vaccination. For the CDR3, the DNA is TGTGCCAGCAGCCCGGCAGGCGCCTATGGCTACACCTTC. It specifies CASSPAGAYGYTF.